This paragraph covers one T cell receptor beta chain sequence. The sample originates from a study of technical replicates of blood from a handful of donors. Looked up from germline, CDR1 is MGHRA and CDR2 is YSYEKL. This CDR3 has 15 amino acids. The V gene lost 4 bases and the J gene lost 4 bases, with 16 bases spanning the gap. The method was immunoSEQ multiplex PCR; TCRdb's version includes in-frame clones alone and lacks a portion of them. This table has under 90,000 clones, around 94% appearing once. This receptor was obtained from a human donor in good health. The specimen sequenced was T cells isolated from PBMCs. The J gene is TRBJ1-2, the V gene TRBV4-1, with D hard to call. The CDR3 DNA follows: TGCGCCAGCAGCCCTTACCCCACGTACTCCTATGGCTACACCTTC. Translated: CASSPYPTYSYGYTF.